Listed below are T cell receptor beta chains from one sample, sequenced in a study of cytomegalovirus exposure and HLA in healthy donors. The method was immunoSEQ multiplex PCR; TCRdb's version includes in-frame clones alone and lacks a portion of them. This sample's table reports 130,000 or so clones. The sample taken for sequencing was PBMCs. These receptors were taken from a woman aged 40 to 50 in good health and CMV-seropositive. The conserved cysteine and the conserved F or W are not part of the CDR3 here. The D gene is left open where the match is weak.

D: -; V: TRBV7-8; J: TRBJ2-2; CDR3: ASSSRSQLTGRTGELF
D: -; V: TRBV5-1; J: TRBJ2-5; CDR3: ASSFRGYQETQY
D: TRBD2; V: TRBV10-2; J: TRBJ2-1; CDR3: ASSEALAGGPNEQF
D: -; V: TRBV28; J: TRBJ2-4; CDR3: ASRQTGAKNIQY
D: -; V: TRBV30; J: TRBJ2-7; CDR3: AWSIRREQY
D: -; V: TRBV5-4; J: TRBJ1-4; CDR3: ASSRATGGEEKLF
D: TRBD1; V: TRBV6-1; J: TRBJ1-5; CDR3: ASSLDRGQPQH
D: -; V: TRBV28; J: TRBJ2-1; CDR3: ASSRHRDLHNEQF
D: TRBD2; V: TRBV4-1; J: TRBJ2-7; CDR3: ASSHRLAGDYEQY
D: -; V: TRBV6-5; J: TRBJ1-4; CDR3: ASSQGFSNEKLF
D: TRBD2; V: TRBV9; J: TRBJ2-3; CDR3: ASSVGSSGSSDTQY
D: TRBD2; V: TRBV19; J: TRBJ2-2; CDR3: ASTREGGTGELF
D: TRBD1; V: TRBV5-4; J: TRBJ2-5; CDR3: ASSFDRGRGETQY
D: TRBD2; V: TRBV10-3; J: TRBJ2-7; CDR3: AISGVSGRAYEQY
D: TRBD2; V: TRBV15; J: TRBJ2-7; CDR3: ATSRPGTSEKEQY
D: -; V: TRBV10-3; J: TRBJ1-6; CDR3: AISENSPSYNSPLH
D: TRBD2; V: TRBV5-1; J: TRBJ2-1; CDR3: ASSLPDSGRASSYNEQF
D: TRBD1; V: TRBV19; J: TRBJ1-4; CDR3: ATRTGALEKLF
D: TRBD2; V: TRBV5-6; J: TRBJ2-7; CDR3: ASSLVGGDEQY
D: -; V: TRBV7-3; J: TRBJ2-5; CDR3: ASSLGTTNEETQY
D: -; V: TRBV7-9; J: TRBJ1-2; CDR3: ASSDHSGFSYGYT
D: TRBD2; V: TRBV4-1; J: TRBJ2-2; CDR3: ASSLWLAGGNTGELF
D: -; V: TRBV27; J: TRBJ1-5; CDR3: ASRTGGQPQH
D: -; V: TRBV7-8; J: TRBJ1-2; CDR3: ASSPAGDYGYT
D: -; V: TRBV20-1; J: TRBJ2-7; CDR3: SVRRDEQY
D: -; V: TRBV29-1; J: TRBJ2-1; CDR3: SVEGSGNEQF
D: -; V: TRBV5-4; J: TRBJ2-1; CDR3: ASSLGGQNEQF
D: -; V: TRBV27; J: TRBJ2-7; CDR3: ASSFKQRAEQY
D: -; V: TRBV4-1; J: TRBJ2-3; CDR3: ASSQESLSPRAQY
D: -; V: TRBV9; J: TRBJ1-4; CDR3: ASSPSWEGRNEKLF
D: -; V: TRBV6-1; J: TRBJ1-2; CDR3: ASSEGVYGYT
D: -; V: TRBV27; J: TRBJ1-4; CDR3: ASSQQGNFREKLF
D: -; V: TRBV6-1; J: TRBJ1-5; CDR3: ASSDRLNQPQH
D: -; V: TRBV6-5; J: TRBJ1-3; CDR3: ASSTPTTGNTIY
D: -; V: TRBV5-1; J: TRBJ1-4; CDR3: ASSLTGLGDEKLF
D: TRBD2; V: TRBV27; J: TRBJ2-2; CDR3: ASSLPKLAGGELF
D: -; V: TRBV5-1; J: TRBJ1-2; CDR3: ASSPPFRRPIYGYT
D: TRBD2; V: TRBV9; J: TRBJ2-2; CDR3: ASSVVGSGKTNTGELF
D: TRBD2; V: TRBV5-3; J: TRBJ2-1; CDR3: ARSSRGTSVYNEQF
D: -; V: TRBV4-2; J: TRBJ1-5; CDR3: ASSRTGDQPQH
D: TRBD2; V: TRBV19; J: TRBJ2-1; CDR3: ASSSPGLAGGSEQF